This TCR beta chain is drawn from a study of blood T cell repertoires in COVID-19. The CDR3 consists of 14 residues. Trimming removed 6 bases from V and 5 bases from J; junction bases left unmatched: 4. Germline V gene sequence: CDR1 MNHEY, CDR2 SVGAGI. Assay: immunoSEQ multiplex PCR; the TCRdb copy retains only in-frame clones and omits some. This table has approximately 250,000 clones, around four fifths appearing once. The receptor comes from a man younger than 45 with acute COVID-19. The J gene is TRBJ2-1, the V gene TRBV6-5, with 10 nucleotides matching TRBD2. The specimen sequenced was PBMCs or T cells enriched from blood (not recorded which). The CDR3 DNA sequence: TGTGCCAGCAGAAGAGGACTAGCGGACAATGAGCAGTTCTTC. It codes for CASRRGLADNEQFF.